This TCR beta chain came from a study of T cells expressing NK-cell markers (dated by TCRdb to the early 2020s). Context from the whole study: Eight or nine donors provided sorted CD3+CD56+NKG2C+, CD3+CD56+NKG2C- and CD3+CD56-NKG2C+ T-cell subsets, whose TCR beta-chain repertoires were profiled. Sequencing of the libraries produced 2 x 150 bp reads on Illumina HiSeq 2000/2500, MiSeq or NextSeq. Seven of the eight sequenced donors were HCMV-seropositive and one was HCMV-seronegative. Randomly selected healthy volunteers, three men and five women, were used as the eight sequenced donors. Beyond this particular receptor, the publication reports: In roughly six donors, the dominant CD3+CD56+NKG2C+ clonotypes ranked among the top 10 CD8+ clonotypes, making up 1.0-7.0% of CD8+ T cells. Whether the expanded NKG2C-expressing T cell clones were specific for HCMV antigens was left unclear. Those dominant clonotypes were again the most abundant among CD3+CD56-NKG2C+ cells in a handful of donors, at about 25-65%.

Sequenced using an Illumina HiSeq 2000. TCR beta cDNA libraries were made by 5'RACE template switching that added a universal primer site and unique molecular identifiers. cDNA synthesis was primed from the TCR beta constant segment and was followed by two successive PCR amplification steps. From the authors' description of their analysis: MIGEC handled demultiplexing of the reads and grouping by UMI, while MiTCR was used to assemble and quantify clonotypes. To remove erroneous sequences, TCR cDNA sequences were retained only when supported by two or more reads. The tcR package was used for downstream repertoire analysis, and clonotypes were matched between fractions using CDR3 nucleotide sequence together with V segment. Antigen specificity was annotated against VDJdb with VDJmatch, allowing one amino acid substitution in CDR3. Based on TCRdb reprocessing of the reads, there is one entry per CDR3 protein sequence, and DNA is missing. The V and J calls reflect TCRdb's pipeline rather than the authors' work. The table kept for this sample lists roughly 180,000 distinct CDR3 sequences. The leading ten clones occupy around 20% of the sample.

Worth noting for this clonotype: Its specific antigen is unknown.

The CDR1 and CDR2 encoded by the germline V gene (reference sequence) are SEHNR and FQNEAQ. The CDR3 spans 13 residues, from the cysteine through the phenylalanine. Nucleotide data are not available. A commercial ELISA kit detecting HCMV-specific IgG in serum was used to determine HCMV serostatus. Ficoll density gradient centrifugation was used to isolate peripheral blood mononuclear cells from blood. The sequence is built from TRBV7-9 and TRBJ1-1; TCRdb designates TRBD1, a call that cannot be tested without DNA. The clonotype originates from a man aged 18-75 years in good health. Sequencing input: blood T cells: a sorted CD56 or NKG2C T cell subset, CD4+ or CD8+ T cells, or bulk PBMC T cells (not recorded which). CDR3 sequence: CASSLGGWPEAFF.